Below, 29 T cell receptor beta chains from the same sample are listed, as sequenced in a study of OX40 agonist ivuxolimab in advanced cancers. Libraries were prepared by immunoSEQ multiplex PCR; TCRdb keeps only in-frame clonotypes and omits some of them. Of more than 100,000 clones listed, more than 80% are singletons. The material sequenced was CD4+ or CD8+ T cells sorted from blood, taken in a trial of the OX40 agonist ivuxolimab. These receptors came from an adult with an advanced solid tumor such as melanoma, head and neck, liver or kidney cancer.

This chain joins TRBV5-1 and TRBJ2-1, with TRBD2 identical over 8 bases. The CDR3 has 17 residues. The trim removed 0 bases at V and 2 bases at J, leaving 7 bases unmatched. CDR1 SGHRS and CDR2 YFSETQ come from the germline V gene. CDR3 sequence: CASSLGGSGGPYNEQFF. In DNA, the CDR3 is TGCGCCAGCAGCTTGGGAGGGAGCGGGGGTCCCTACAATGAGCAGTTCTTC. Supplemented by reference TRBV5-1 and TRBJ2-1, the full variable domain reads KAGVTQTPRYLIKTRGQQVTLSCSPISGHRSVSWYQQTPGQGLQFLFEYFSETQRNKGNFPGRFSGRQFSNSRSEMNVSTLELGDSALYLCASSLGGSGGPYNEQFFGPGTRLTVL.

The chain joins TRBV11-3 to TRBJ2-3, with D perhaps matching TRBD1 or TRBD2 (6 bases each). The V and J ends lost 1 base and 6 bases respectively, with 8 bases between them. CDR1 and CDR2 from the germline V gene are SGHNT and YENEEA. This CDR3 contains 13 residues. The CDR3 sequence is CASSLGGADTQYF. The CDR3 DNA reads TGTGCCAGCAGCTTAGGGGGGGCGGATACGCAGTATTTT.

CDR3 in DNA: TGTGCCAGCAGTTTAGATTCAGGGGGCGTTTTAGGGGGTCAGCCCCAGCATTTT. It yields the protein CASSLDSGGVLGGQPQHF. The rearrangement joins TRBV27 to TRBJ1-5, with TRBD1 matching over 8 bases. The germline V gene has CDR1 MNHEY and CDR2 SMNVEV (reference sequence). V trimming: 2 bases; J trimming: 6 bases; junction bases outside the gene matches: 15. There are 18 residues in the CDR3.

This sequence joins TRBV6-4 and TRBJ2-2; 7 bases agree with TRBD2. The CDR3 spans 15 residues. Germline CDR1 and CDR2: MRHNA and SNTAGT. V lost 6 bases to trimming and J lost 4 bases; unmatched junction nucleotides: 8. The CDR3 loop reads CASSPERGITGELFF. CDR3 coding DNA: TGTGCCAGCAGCCCCGAGCGGGGTATCACCGGGGAGCTGTTTTTT.

This clone has just a few counts. The chain uses TRBV6-1 and TRBJ1-5; a possible D gene is TRBD1 (5 bases). CDR3 length: 13 residues. Germline CDR1 reads MNHNS; CDR2 reads SASEGT. Trimming shortened V by 7 bases and J by 0 bases, and 7 bases separated the two germline ends. The CDR3 sequence: CASIGDSNQPQHF. CDR3 DNA sequence: TGTGCCAGCATAGGGGATAGCAATCAGCCCCAGCATTTT.

The chain has TRBV18 and TRBJ1-6, with D tentatively TRBD1 (5 bases). CDR1 KGHSH and CDR2 LQKENI come from the germline V gene. The CDR3 is made up of 15 amino acids. Trimming removed 6 bases at V and 13 bases at J, with 22 bases between. The CDR3 nucleotides read TGTGCCAGCTCCTCGCGAGGGGCCTCGGACTCCCCCCTCCACTTT. Residues: CASSSRGASDSPLHF.

This chain links TRBV9 with TRBJ2-2; D unclear. The V and J ends lost 0 bases and 5 bases respectively, with 5 bases between them. CDR3 length: 13 residues. CDR1 and CDR2 (germline): SGDLS, YYNGEE. CDR3 in DNA: TGTGCCAGCAGCGTAGGTCCGACCGGGGAGCTGTTTTTT. Its protein product is CASSVGPTGELFF.

The chain employs TRBV9 and TRBJ2-2; the D is unclear. This CDR3 comprises 14 residues. Trimming left V 1 base short and J 5 bases short, with 9 bases between. Germline V gene lookup returns CDR1 SGDLS and CDR2 YYNGEE. The CDR3 DNA sequence: TGTGCCAGCAGCGTATCGCCCCAGACCGGGGAGCTGTTTTTT. This translates into CASSVSPQTGELFF.

This chain connects TRBV7-9 to TRBJ1-4, with D hard to call. Germline CDR1 is SEHNR and CDR2 is FQNEAQ (reference sequence). The V and J ends lost 5 bases and 7 bases respectively, with 14 bases between them. This CDR3 is built from 14 residues. CDR3 protein: CASSRAEAGEKLFF. CDR3 DNA sequence: TGTGCCAGCAGCAGGGCGGAGGCGGGTGAAAAACTGTTTTTT.

This clone was recorded once. The sample holds other DNA sequences that translate to the same CDR3. This sequence joins TRBV5-1 and TRBJ2-5, with TRBD1 matching over 8 bases. CDR1 is SGHRS, CDR2 YFSETQ, per germline. V gave up 0 bases and J gave up 1 base; unmatched junction bases: 2. CDR3 size: 15 residues. The CDR3 DNA follows: TGCGCCAGCAGCTTGGACGGGACAGGCCAAGAGACCCAGTACTTC. It translates to CASSLDGTGQETQYF.

The table lists this clone with a count of one. The chain links TRBV20-1 to TRBJ2-4, with 7 bases lining up with TRBD1. With V trimmed by 1 base and J by 15 bases, 6 bases remained unmatched. The CDR3 has 11 amino acids. Looked up from germline, CDR1 is DFQATT and CDR2 is SNEGSKA (reference sequence). This CDR3 is CSARGGGDWYF. CDR3 DNA sequence: TGCAGTGCTAGAGGAGGGGGCGATTGGTACTTC.

This clone came up a few times. The rearrangement uses TRBV7-2 and TRBJ2-7, with D uncertain. Germline lookup yields CDR1 SGHTA and CDR2 FQGNSA. The V and J ends lost 3 bases and 2 bases respectively, with 5 bases between them. The CDR3 totals 12 residues. CDR3 protein: CASSFQAYEQYF. The DNA for the CDR3 is TGTGCCAGCAGCTTCCAGGCCTACGAGCAGTACTTC.

The CDR3 DNA reads as TGTGCCAGCAGCCGGGACTCCTATAGCCGGCCCCAGCATTTT. This gives the protein CASSRDSYSRPQHF. The V gene is TRBV2, the J gene TRBJ1-5, with D maybe TRBD1 (5 bases). The CDR3 is 14 amino acids. Per the germline V gene, CDR1 is SNHLY and CDR2 is FYNNEI. Trimming took off 6 bases at V and 9 bases at J, with 18 bases between the two ends.

This chain links TRBV30 with TRBJ1-2; tentative D call: TRBD1 (6 bases). The V gene's germline CDR1 is GTSNPN and CDR2 SVGIG (reference sequence). Trimming cost V 1 base and J 5 bases, with 11 bases left between them. The CDR3 has 13 amino acids. CDR3 residues: CAWSGTGRYGYTF. CDR3 sequence (DNA): TGTGCCTGGAGTGGAACAGGGAGGTATGGCTACACCTTC. Filled out from reference TRBV30 and TRBJ1-2, the complete variable domain reads SQTIHQWPATLVQPVGSPLSLECTVEGTSNPNLYWYRQAAGRGLQLLFYSVGIGQISSEVPQNLSASRPQDRQFILSSKKLLLSDSGFYLCAWSGTGRYGYTFGSGTRLTVV.

The rearrangement uses TRBV21-1 and TRBJ1-2; the table's D gene call, TRBD1, was not cross checked with the DNA. TRBV21-1 is annotated as a pseudogene. This CDR3 is built from 12 residues. CDR3 nucleotides: TGTGCCAGCAGAAAGACAGTCTATGGCTACACCTTC. Translation gives CASRKTVYGYTF.

A few counts support this clone. The chain carries TRBV7-9 and TRBJ2-3, with D perhaps matching TRBD1 (6 bases). Looked up from germline, CDR1 is SEHNR and CDR2 is FQNEAQ (reference sequence). V was clipped by 5 bases and J by 1 base, with 13 bases between them. This CDR3 is 15 amino acids long. The CDR3 sequence is CASSRPGAGTDTQYF. DNA of the CDR3: TGTGCCAGCAGCCGTCCAGGGGCAGGCACAGATACGCAGTATTTT.

The genes are TRBV15 and TRBJ1-2; the match to TRBD1 covers 11 bases. The junction had 3 bases not matched to a gene; V was cut back by 3 bases and J by 3 bases. Germline V gene sequence: CDR1 LNHNV, CDR2 YYDKDF (reference sequence). CDR3 size: 15 residues. The CDR3 DNA follows: TGTGCCACCAGCAGGCCGGGACAGGGGGACTATGGCTACACCTTC. It translates to CATSRPGQGDYGYTF.

The V gene is TRBV6-1, the J gene TRBJ2-3, with 11 positions matching TRBD2. Germline CDR1 reads MNHNS; CDR2 reads SASEGT. The CDR3 contains 17 residues. After removal of 3 bases from V and 2 bases from J, the junction contained 7 bases not matched to a gene. The CDR3 region has the DNA TGTGCCAGCAGTGAGAACCTACTAGCGGGGGTCACAGATACGCAGTATTTT. Protein sequence: CASSENLLAGVTDTQYF.

The chain combines TRBV21-1 with TRBJ1-1. TRBV21-1 corresponds to a pseudogene. The CDR3 length is 13 residues. CDR3 nucleotides: TGTGCCAGCGGCAGGGGTTGGAACACTGAAGCTTTCTTT. Its translation is CASGRGWNTEAFF.

About this clone: Other DNA sequences of this sample code for an identical CDR3. The chain employs TRBV28 and TRBJ2-7; D gene ambiguous. Per the germline V gene, CDR1 is MDHEN and CDR2 is SYDVKM. Trimming removed 4 bases at V and 2 bases at J, with 6 bases between. The CDR3 consists of 12 residues. CDR3 nucleotide sequence: TGTGCCAGCAGTTCCACAGCCTACGAGCAGTACTTC. Translation: CASSSTAYEQYF.

The genes are TRBV28 and TRBJ1-1; 7 positions agree with TRBD1. The CDR3 covers 13 residues. V was clipped by 8 bases and J by 4 bases; unmatched bases: 7. Germline CDR1 and CDR2: MDHEN and SYDVKM. CDR3 DNA: TGTGCCAGCCAGGGGGTTTTGAGCACTGAAGCTTTCTTT. Translated, it gives CASQGVLSTEAFF.

The V call is TRBV30, the J call TRBJ2-5, with 7 bases matching TRBD1. V lost 4 bases to trimming and J lost 5 bases; unmatched junction nucleotides: 4. From germline, CDR1 is GTSNPN and CDR2 SVGIG (reference sequence). This CDR3 spans 12 amino acids. CDR3 sequence reads: CAWTGQVETQYF. CDR3 DNA sequence: TGTGCCTGGACCGGACAGGTGGAGACCCAGTACTTC.

A single count supports this clone. This chain connects TRBV6-9 to TRBJ1-5; the D gene is possibly TRBD1 (5 bases). Trimming stripped 5 bases from V and 7 bases from J, with 18 bases between. CDR1 and CDR2 from the germline V gene are MNHGY and SVAAGI. The CDR3 consists of 15 residues. The CDR3 sequence is CASSPRQGGYQPQHF. Written as DNA, the CDR3 is TGTGCCAGCAGTCCCCGGCAGGGTGGATACCAGCCCCAGCATTTT.

This chain connects TRBV7-2 to TRBJ2-5; weak D call: TRBD1 (6 bases). Germline lookup yields CDR1 SGHTA and CDR2 FQGNSA. The CDR3 runs 16 residues. V was cut by 5 bases and J by 5 bases, with 21 bases left in between. CDR3 bases: TGTGCCAGCAGCACAGGGAGCAGGGCCCTATGGGAGACCCAGTACTTC. Its translation is CASSTGSRALWETQYF.

The genes are TRBV20-1 and TRBJ1-1; D is unresolved. The germline V gene encodes CDR1 DFQATT and CDR2 SNEGSKA (reference sequence). Trimming left V 6 bases short and J 2 bases short, with 7 bases between. This CDR3 region has 11 residues. This chain's CDR3 is CSATQNTEAFF. CDR3 nucleotides: TGCAGTGCAACCCAAAACACTGAAGCTTTCTTT.

This chain connects TRBV7-2 to TRBJ1-4; tentatively, D is TRBD1 (6 bases). The germline gives CDR1 SGHTA, CDR2 FQGNSA. V was clipped by 1 base and J by 6 bases, with 15 bases between them. The CDR3 totals 16 residues. The CDR3 coding sequence is TGTGCCAGCAGCTTAGAAGGGGGTCTTCGGGATGAAAAACTGTTTTTT. Translation: CASSLEGGLRDEKLFF.

Only one count was recorded for this clone. V is TRBV28 and J is TRBJ1-2; TRBD1 matches at 8 bases. J was trimmed by 3 bases and V by 6 bases; bases with no gene match: 12. There are 16 residues in the CDR3. The germline CDR1 and CDR2 sequences are MDHEN and SYDVKM. The CDR3: CASRPATGTGYYGYTF. CDR3 DNA sequence: TGTGCCAGCAGGCCCGCCACCGGGACAGGCTACTATGGCTACACCTTC.

The gene calls are TRBV11-2 and TRBJ2-2, with TRBD2 matching over 7 bases. The CDR3 extends over 18 amino acids. V was pared by 1 base and J by 4 bases, with 12 bases of the junction left unmatched. CDR1 is SGHAT, CDR2 FQNNGV, per germline. In nucleotides, the CDR3 is TGTGCCAGCAGCTTAGCTGCACAGCGGGGCACCGGCACCGGGGAGCTGTTTTTT. Its protein product is CASSLAAQRGTGTGELFF.

The V gene is TRBV5-4, the J gene TRBJ2-2, with 11 bases that match TRBD2. This CDR3 contains 16 residues. Germline trimming cut 2 bases from V and 0 bases from J; bases unmatched to any gene: 0. Germline-derived CDR1 and CDR2 are SGHNT and YYREEE (reference sequence). CDR3 loop: CASSFSGGANTGELFF. The DNA of the CDR3 is TGTGCCAGCAGCTTTAGCGGGGGGGCGAACACCGGGGAGCTGTTTTTT.